These T cell receptor beta chains were read from a single sample in a study of T cell responses to AZD1222 COVID-19 vaccine. Profiled with immunoSEQ multiplex PCR; TCRdb holds only in-frame clones, not every one. The table includes about 210,000 clones, about 94% detected once. The material was peripheral blood, obtained 28 days after the second dose of the MenACWY control vaccine. Source of these receptors: an adult who received the MenACWY meningococcal vaccine as a control. The CDR3 runs from the conserved cysteine through the conserved F or W. Fields, in order: CDR3 protein, CDR3 DNA, clone size, D gene, V gene, J gene. D genes are given only for firm matches. The size field is filled for only some rows; it gives once, few, many or a size class.

CDR3aa: CASSLGGGVNEQFF
CDR3nt: TGTGCCAGCAGCTTAGGGGGGGGAGTCAATGAGCAGTTCTTC
abundance: .
d_gene: TRBD2
v_gene: TRBV7-2
j_gene: TRBJ2-1

CDR3aa: CASSLSRSGAQPQHF
CDR3nt: TGTGCCAGCAGTTTATCTAGATCAGGGGCTCAGCCCCAGCATTTT
abundance: .
d_gene: .
v_gene: TRBV28
j_gene: TRBJ1-5

CDR3aa: CASSSDSQKLFF
CDR3nt: TGCGCCAGCAGCTCCGACAGCCAAAAACTGTTTTTT
abundance: .
d_gene: .
v_gene: TRBV5-1
j_gene: TRBJ1-4

CDR3aa: CASRDRGIDGYTF
CDR3nt: TGTGCCAGCAGGGACAGGGGTATAGATGGCTACACCTTC
abundance: .
d_gene: TRBD1
v_gene: TRBV27
j_gene: TRBJ1-2

CDR3aa: CASKSGSGNQPQHF
CDR3nt: TGTGCCAGCAAGTCCGGGTCCGGCAATCAGCCCCAGCATTTT
abundance: .
d_gene: .
v_gene: TRBV6-5
j_gene: TRBJ1-5

CDR3aa: CASSQRTGANTEAFF
CDR3nt: TGTGCCAGCAGCCAGCGGACAGGGGCGAACACTGAAGCTTTCTTT
abundance: .
d_gene: TRBD1
v_gene: TRBV4-2
j_gene: TRBJ1-1

CDR3aa: CASSLEAGGYRYNEQFF
CDR3nt: TGTGCCAGCAGCTTAGAGGCGGGAGGGTATCGTTACAATGAGCAGTTCTTC
abundance: .
d_gene: TRBD2
v_gene: TRBV7-8
j_gene: TRBJ2-1

CDR3aa: CASSLGSVLETQYF
CDR3nt: TGTGCCAGCAGCTTGGGGTCGGTGTTGGAGACCCAGTACTTC
abundance: .
d_gene: .
v_gene: TRBV5-4
j_gene: TRBJ2-5

CDR3aa: CAISEQSTDTQYF
CDR3nt: TGTGCCATCAGTGAGCAGAGCACAGATACGCAGTATTTT
abundance: once
d_gene: .
v_gene: TRBV10-3
j_gene: TRBJ2-3

CDR3aa: CASSPVGGGGYTF
CDR3nt: TGCGCCAGCAGCCCGGTGGGAGGCGGAGGCTACACCTTC
abundance: .
d_gene: .
v_gene: TRBV5-1
j_gene: TRBJ1-2

CDR3aa: CASTGNPIYEQYF
CDR3nt: TGTGCCAGCACCGGGAATCCCATTTACGAGCAGTACTTC
abundance: .
d_gene: .
v_gene: TRBV6-5
j_gene: TRBJ2-7

CDR3aa: CASSRGGAGYQETQYF
CDR3nt: TGTGCCAGCAGCCGAGGGGGAGCGGGGTACCAAGAGACCCAGTACTTC
abundance: .
d_gene: .
v_gene: TRBV3-1/TRBV3-2
j_gene: TRBJ2-5

CDR3aa: CASSLGPYNSPLHF
CDR3nt: TGTGCCAGCAGCCTCGGCCCCTATAATTCACCCCTCCACTTT
abundance: .
d_gene: .
v_gene: TRBV6-5
j_gene: TRBJ1-6

CDR3aa: CAISEGTRGYEQYF
CDR3nt: TGTGCCATCAGTGAAGGGACCCGCGGGTACGAGCAGTACTTC
abundance: .
d_gene: .
v_gene: TRBV10-3
j_gene: TRBJ2-7